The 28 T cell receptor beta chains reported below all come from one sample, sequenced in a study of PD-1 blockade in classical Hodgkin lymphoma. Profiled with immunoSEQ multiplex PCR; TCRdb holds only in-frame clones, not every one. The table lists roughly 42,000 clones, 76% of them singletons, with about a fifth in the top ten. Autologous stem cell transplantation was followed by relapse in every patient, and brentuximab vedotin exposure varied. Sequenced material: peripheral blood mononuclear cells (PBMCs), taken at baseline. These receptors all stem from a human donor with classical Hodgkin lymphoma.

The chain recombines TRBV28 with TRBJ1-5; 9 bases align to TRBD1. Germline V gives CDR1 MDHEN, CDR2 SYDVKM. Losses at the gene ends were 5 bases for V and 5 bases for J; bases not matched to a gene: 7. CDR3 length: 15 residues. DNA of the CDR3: TGTGCCAGCAGTCGGGGGGGGACAGGGCATCAGCCCCAGCATTTT. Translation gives CASSRGGTGHQPQHF.

The CDR3 DNA is TGTGCCAGCAGTTACGGTCCCACGGGAAGCAACGAGCAGTACTTC. Translation gives CASSYGPTGSNEQYF. The chain combines TRBV6-5 with TRBJ2-7; a weak D match, TRBD2 (5 bases). V lost 2 bases to trimming and J lost 5 bases, with 16 bases between them. CDR3 length: 15 amino acids. Looked up from germline, CDR1 is MNHEY and CDR2 is SVGAGI.

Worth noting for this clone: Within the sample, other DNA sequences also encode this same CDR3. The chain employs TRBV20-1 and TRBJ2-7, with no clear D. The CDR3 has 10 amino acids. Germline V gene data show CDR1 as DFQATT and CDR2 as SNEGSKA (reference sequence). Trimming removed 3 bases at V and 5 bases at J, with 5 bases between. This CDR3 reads CSASDHEQYF. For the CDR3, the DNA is TGCAGTGCTAGTGACCACGAGCAGTACTTC.

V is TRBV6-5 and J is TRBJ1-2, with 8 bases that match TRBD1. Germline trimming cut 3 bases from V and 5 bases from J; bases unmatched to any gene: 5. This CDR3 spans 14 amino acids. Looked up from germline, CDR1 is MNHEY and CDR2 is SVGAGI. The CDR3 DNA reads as TGTGCCAGCAGTTATGGGACAGGAACGTATGGCTACACCTTC. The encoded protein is CASSYGTGTYGYTF.

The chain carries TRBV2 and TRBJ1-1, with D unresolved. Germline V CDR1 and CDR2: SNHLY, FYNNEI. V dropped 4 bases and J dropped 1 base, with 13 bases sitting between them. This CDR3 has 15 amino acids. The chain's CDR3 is CASSGGWGTNTEAFF. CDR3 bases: TGTGCCAGCAGTGGTGGTTGGGGAACGAACACTGAAGCTTTCTTT.

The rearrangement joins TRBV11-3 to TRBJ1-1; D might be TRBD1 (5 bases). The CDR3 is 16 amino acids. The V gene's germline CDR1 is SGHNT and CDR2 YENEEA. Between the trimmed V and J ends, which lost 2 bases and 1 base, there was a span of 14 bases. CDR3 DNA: TGTGCCAGCAGCTTATGGCTTTCAGGGCAGAACACTGAAGCTTTCTTT. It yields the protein CASSLWLSGQNTEAFF.

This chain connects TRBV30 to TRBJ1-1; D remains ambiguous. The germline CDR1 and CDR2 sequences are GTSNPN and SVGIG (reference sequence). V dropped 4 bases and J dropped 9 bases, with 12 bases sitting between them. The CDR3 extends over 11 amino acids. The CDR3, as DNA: TGTGCCTGGAAGGTGGCCCGTCAAGCTTTCTTT. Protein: CAWKVARQAFF.

As DNA, the CDR3 is TGTGCCAGCAGATCACAGGGGAATCAGCCCCAGCATTTT. This sequence encodes CASRSQGNQPQHF. V gene TRBV6-5 combines with J gene TRBJ1-5; 7 bases line up with TRBD1. CDR3 size: 13 residues. The junction had 3 bases not matched to a gene; V was cut back by 6 bases and J by 4 bases. Per the germline V gene, CDR1 is MNHEY and CDR2 is SVGAGI.

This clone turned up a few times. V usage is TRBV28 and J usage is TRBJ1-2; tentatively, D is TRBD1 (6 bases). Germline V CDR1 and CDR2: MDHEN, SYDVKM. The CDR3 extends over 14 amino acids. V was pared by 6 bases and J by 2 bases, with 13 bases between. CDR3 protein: CASSHNDRNYGYTF. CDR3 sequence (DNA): TGTGCCAGCAGCCATAACGACAGGAACTATGGCTACACCTTC.

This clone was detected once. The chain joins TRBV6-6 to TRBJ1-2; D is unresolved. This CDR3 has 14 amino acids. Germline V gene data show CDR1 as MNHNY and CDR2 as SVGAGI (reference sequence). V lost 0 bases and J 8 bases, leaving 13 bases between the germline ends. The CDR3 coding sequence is TGTGCCAGCAGTTACTCGATTGCGCCCTACGGCTACACCTTC. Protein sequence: CASSYSIAPYGYTF.

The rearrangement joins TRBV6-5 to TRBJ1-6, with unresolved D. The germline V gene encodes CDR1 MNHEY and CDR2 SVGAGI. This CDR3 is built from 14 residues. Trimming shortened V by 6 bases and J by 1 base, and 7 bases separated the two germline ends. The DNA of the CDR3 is TGTGCCAGCAGAGCGGAATCCTATAATTCACCCCTCCACTTT. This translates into CASRAESYNSPLHF.

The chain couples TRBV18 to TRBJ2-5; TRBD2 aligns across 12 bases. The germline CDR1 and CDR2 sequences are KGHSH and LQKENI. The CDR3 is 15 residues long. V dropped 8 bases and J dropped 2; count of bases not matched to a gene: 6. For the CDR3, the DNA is TGTGCCAGCGCGGGACTAGCGGGTCCACAAGAGACCCAGTACTTC. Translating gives CASAGLAGPQETQYF.

The CDR3 nucleotides read TGTGCCAGCAGCTTAGCCCCGACATCTAGTGGGGAGCAGTTCTTC. It encodes CASSLAPTSSGEQFF. The chain combines TRBV7-9 with TRBJ2-1, with no clear D. The CDR3 runs 15 residues. Germline-derived CDR1 and CDR2 are SEHNR and FQNEAQ (reference sequence). Trimming shortened V by 0 bases and J by 10 bases, and 16 bases separated the two germline ends.

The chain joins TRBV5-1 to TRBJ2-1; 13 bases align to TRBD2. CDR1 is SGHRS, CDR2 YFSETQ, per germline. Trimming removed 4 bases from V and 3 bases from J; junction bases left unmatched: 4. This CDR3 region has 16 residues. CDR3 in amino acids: CASSTGTSGIYNEQFF. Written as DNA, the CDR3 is TGCGCCAGCAGCACCGGGACTAGCGGGATCTACAATGAGCAGTTCTTC.

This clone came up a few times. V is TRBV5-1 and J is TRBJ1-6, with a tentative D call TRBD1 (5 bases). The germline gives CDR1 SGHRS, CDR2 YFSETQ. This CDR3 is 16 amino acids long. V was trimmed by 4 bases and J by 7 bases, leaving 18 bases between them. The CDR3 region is CASSLQPGTANSPLHF. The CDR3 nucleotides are TGCGCCAGCAGCCTCCAACCCGGGACGGCCAATTCACCCCTCCACTTT.

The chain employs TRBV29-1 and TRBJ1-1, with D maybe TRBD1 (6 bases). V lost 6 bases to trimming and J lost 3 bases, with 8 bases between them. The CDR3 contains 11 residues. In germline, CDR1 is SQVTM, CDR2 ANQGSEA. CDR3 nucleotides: TGCAGCGTGGACAGAGACACTGAAGCTTTCTTT. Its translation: CSVDRDTEAFF.

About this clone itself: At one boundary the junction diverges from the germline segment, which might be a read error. CDR3 loop: CAISEKGSATEAFF. DNA of the CDR3: TGTGCCATCAGTGAAAAGGGGTCCGCCACTGAAGCTTTCTTT. The J gene is TRBJ1-1, the V gene TRBV6-1; D is possibly TRBD1 (5 bases). Germline lookup yields CDR1 MNHNS and CDR2 SASEGT. The CDR3 is made up of 14 amino acids.

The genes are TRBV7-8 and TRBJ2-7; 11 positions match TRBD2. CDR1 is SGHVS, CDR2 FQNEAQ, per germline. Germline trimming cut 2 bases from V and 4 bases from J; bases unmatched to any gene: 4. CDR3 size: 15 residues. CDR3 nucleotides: TGTGCCAGCAGCTTAACTAGCGGGAGTGGGTACGAGCAGTACTTC. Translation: CASSLTSGSGYEQYF. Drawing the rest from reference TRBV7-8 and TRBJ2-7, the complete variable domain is GAGVSQSPRYKVAKRGQDVALRCDPISGHVSLFWYQQALGQGPEFLTYFQNEAQLDKSGLPSDRFFAERPEGSVSTLKIQRTQQEDSAVYLCASSLTSGSGYEQYFGPGTRLTVT.

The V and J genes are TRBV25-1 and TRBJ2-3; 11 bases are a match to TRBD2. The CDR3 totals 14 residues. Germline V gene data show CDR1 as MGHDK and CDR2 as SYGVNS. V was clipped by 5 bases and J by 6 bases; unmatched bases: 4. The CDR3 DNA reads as TGTGCCAGCAGTTTAGCGGGAGGGGAGGATACGCAGTATTTT. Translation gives CASSLAGGEDTQYF.

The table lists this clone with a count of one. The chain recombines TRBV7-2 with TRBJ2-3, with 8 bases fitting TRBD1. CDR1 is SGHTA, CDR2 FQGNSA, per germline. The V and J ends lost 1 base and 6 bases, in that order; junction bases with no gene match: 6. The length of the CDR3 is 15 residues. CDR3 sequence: CASSLGPRGLDTQYF. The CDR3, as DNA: TGTGCCAGCAGCTTAGGGCCCAGGGGGCTGGATACGCAGTATTTT.

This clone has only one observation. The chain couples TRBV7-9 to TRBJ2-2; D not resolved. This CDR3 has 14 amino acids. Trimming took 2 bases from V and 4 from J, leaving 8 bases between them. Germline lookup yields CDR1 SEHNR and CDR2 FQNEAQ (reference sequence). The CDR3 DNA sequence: TGTGCCAGCAGCTTAATAGGTCGCACCGGGGAGCTGTTTTTT. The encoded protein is CASSLIGRTGELFF. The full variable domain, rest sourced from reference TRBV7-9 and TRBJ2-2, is DTGVSQNPRHKITKRGQNVTFRCDPISEHNRLYWYRQTLGQGPEFLTYFQNEAQLEKSRLLSDRFSAERPKGSFSTLEIQRTEQGDSAMYLCASSLIGRTGELFFGEGSRLTVL.

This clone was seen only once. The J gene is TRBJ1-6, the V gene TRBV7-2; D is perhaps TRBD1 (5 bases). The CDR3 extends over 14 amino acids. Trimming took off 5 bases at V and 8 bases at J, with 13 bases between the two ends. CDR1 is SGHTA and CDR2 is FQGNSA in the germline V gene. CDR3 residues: CASSGDGYDSPLHF. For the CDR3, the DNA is TGTGCCAGCAGCGGGGACGGGTATGATTCACCCCTCCACTTT.

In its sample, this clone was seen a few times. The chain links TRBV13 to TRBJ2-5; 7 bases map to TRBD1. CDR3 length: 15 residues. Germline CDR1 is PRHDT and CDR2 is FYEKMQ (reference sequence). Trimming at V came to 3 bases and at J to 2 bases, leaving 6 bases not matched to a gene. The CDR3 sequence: CASSFSGQPQETQYF. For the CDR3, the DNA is TGTGCCAGCAGCTTTTCGGGACAGCCACAAGAGACCCAGTACTTC.

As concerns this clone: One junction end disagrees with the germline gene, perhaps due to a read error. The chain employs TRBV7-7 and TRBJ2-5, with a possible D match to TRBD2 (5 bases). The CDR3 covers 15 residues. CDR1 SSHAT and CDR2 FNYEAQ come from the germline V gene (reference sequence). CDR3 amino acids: CASTEGSLESETQYF. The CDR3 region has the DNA TGTGCTAGCACCGAGGGATCACTAGAATCAGAGACCCAGTACTTC.

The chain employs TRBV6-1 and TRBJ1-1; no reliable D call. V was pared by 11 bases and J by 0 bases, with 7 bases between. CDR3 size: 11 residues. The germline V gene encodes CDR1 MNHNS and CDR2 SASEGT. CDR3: CACRVNTEAFF. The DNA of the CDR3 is TGTGCCTGTAGGGTGAACACTGAAGCTTTCTTT.

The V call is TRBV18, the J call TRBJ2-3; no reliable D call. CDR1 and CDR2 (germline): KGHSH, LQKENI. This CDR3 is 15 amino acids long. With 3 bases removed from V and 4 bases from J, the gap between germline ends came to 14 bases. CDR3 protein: CASSPPLGSSDTQYF. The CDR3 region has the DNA TGTGCCAGCTCACCCCCCTTAGGGTCCTCAGATACGCAGTATTTT. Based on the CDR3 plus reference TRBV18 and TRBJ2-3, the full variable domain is NAGVMQNPRHLVRRRGQEARLRCSPMKGHSHVYWYRQLPEEGLKFMVYLQKENIIDESGMPKERFSAEFPKEGPSILRIQQVVRGDSAAYFCASSPPLGSSDTQYFGPGTRLTVL.

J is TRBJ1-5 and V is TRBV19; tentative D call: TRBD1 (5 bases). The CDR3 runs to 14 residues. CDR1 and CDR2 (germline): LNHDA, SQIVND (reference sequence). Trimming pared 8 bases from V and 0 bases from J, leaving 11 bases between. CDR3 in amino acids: CASSRGYSNQPQHF. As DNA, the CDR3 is TGTGCCAGTTCTAGGGGCTATAGCAATCAGCCCCAGCATTTT.

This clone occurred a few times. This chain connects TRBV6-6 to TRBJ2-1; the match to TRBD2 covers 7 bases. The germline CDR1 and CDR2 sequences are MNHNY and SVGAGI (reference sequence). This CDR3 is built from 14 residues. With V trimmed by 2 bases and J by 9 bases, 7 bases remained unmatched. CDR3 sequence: CASSYQRERSEQFF. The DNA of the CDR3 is TGTGCCAGCAGTTACCAGCGGGAAAGAAGTGAGCAGTTCTTC.